The rows below give T cell receptor beta chains drawn from one sample of a study of tumor and adjacent non-tumor tissue in lung cancer. Each CDR3 protein gets one entry after TCRdb re-called the multiplex PCR reads with MiXCR. Of tens of thousands of distinct CDR3 sequences listed, around 74% were seen once; the top ten hold roughly 12%. The sequenced sample was lung tumor tissue. The receptors derive from a woman between 50 and 59 years old with non-small cell lung cancer. Each CDR3 is given with its conserved first and last residue. D genes are given only for firm matches.

TRBJ2-7,TRBV10-1,-,CASSAAGSYEEYF
TRBJ2-3,TRBV29-1,TRBD1,CSVRTGAKIGAGTDTHYF
TRBJ2-2,TRBV24-1,-,CATSGSPPANTGELFF
TRBJ2-7,TRBV28,TRBD1,CASSLWSRGQHF
TRBJ2-7,TRBV11-2,-,CASSLSSRKQYF
TRBJ2-3,TRBV6-1,TRBD1,CASSSTPGQGADTQYF
TRBJ2-2,TRBV7-3,-,CASSLGTEGITGELLF
TRBJ2-7,TRBV11-2,TRBD2,CANSLGGLAGAGEQYF
TRBJ2-1,TRBV5-1,TRBD1,CASSSSLQGDEQFF
TRBJ2-7,TRBV6-5,TRBD1,CDSTKNPGTGAYEQYF
TRBJ2-6,TRBV4-1,-,CASSQEGSGANVLIF
TRBJ1-5,TRBV12-3/TRBV12-4,TRBD1,CARSPDRGYNQPQHF
TRBJ1-2,TRBV5-1,-,CASRLQQGNYGYTF
TRBJ2-3,TRBV24-1,-,CATSDLEMADTQYF
TRBJ1-5,TRBV12-3/TRBV12-4,-,CASGLGSHHPQHF
TRBJ2-2,TRBV11-2,TRBD2,CASTLGGRATGDLLF
TRBJ2-2,TRBV11-3,-,CVSTGGTGELFF
TRBJ2-1,TRBV5-1,TRBD2,CANSTSSGTYNEQFF
TRBJ1-1,TRBV10-2,-,CASSESAAHLSTRDPEAFF
TRBJ2-1,TRBV14,-,CASSPTTTSARGLFF
TRBJ1-6,TRBV6-5,-,CAGSQPGQGNSPLHF
TRBJ1-2,TRBV6-5,-,CGSSSGYGYTF
TRBJ1-2,TRBV23-1,TRBD1,CASRQGDYGYTF
TRBJ1-1,TRBV29-1,-,CSVGGVSDTEAFF
TRBJ2-1,TRBV6-5,-,CGSGETGNNEQFF